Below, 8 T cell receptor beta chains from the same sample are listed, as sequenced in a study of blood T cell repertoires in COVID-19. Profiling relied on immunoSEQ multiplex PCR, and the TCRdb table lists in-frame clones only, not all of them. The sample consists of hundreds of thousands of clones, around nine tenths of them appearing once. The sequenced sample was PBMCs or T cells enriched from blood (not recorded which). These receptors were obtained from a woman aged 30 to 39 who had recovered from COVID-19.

The CDR3 here is CASSPLTGNYGYTF. The DNA for the CDR3 is TGTGCCAGCAGCCCACTAACAGGGAACTATGGCTACACCTTC. V gene TRBV11-2 combines with J gene TRBJ1-2; possibly TRBD1 for D (6 bases). The CDR3 extends over 14 amino acids. Looked up from germline, CDR1 is SGHAT and CDR2 is FQNNGV. Trimming pared 5 bases from V and 2 bases from J, leaving 12 bases between. Using reference TRBV11-2 and TRBJ1-2 for the parts outside the CDR3, the full variable domain is EAGVAQSPRYKIIEKRQSVAFWCNPISGHATLYWYQQILGQGPKLLIQFQNNGVVDDSQLPKDRFSAERLKGVDSTLKIQPAKLEDSAVYLCASSPLTGNYGYTFGSGTRLTVV.

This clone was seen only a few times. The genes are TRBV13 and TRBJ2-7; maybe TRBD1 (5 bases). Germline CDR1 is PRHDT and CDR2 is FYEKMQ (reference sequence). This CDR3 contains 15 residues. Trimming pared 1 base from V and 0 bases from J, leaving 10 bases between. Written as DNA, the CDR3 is TGTGCCAGCAGCTTAGCCCAGGGTAGCTCCTACGAGCAGTACTTC. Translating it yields CASSLAQGSSYEQYF.

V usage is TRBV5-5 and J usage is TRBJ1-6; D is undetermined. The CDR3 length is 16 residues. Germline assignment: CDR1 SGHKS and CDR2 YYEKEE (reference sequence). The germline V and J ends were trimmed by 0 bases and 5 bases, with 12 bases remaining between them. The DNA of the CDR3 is TGTGCCAGCAGCTTGGGGCCCTCTCTTGATAATTCACCCCTCCACTTT. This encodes CASSLGPSLDNSPLHF.

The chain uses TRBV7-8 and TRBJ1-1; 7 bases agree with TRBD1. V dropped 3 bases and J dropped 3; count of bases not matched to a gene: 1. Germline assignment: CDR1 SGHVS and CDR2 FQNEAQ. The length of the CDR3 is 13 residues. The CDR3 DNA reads TGTGCCAGCAGCTTTGACAGGGACACTGAAGCTTTCTTT. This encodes CASSFDRDTEAFF.

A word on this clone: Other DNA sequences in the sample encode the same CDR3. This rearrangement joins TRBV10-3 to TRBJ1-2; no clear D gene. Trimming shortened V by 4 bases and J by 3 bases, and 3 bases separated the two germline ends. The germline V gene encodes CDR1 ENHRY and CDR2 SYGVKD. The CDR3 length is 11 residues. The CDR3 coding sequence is TGTGCCATCAGTGCAGACTATGGCTACACCTTC. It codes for CAISADYGYTF.

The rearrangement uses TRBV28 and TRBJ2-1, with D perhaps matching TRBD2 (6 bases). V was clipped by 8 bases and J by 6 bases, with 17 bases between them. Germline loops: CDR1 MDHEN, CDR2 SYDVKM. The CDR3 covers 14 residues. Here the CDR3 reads CASSPLGEANEQFF. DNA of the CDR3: TGTGCCAGCTCACCCCTCGGGGAGGCCAATGAGCAGTTCTTC.

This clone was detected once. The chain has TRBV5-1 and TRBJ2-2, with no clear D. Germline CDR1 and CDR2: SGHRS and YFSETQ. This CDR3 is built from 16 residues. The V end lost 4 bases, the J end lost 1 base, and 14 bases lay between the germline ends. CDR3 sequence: CASSLSSSGNTGELFF. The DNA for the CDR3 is TGCGCCAGCAGCCTATCGTCCTCGGGGAACACCGGGGAGCTGTTTTTT.

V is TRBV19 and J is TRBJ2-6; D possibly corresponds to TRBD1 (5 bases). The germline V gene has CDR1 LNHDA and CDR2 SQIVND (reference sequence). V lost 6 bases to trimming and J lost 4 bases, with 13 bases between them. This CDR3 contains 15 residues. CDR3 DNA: TGTGCCAGTAGCCCAGGGCTGAGAGGGGCCAACGTCCTGACTTTC. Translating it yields CASSPGLRGANVLTF.